Below, 22 T cell receptor beta chains from the same sample are listed, as sequenced in a study of T cell changes during pregnancy in multiple sclerosis (dated by TCRdb to the late 2010s). Libraries were constructed by the immunoSEQ multiplex PCR assay. Sourced from immuneACCESS, this table was stored by TCRdb with only in-frame sequences that have V and J called. A share of the clones is absent; for the studies checked, an unresolved V gene accounts for under half, and the remainder has no known explanation. This sample is represented by around 35,000 clones; under 90% of them were singletons. Of the sample, about 4.3% falls within the top ten clones. The sample here was CD8+ T cells from peripheral blood mononuclear cells, taken after pregnancy. The receptors shown here come from a female donor with multiple sclerosis, enrolled in a pregnancy study.

V and J are TRBV11-3 and TRBJ2-1; D is possibly TRBD2 (6 bases). V lost 5 bases and J 7 bases, leaving 15 bases between the germline ends. Germline V gene sequence: CDR1 SGHNT, CDR2 YENEEA. This CDR3 spans 14 amino acids. CDR3 region: CASSPDSGGNEQFF. The CDR3 bases are TGTGCCAGCAGCCCAGACAGTGGGGGGAATGAGCAGTTCTTC.

The genes are TRBV9 and TRBJ1-2; TRBD1 matches 8 bases. Germline V gene data show CDR1 as SGDLS and CDR2 as YYNGEE. The length of the CDR3 is 14 residues. The V and J ends lost 3 bases and 4 bases, in that order; junction bases with no gene match: 5. The CDR3 protein is CASSAGGAGYGYTF. In DNA form, the CDR3 reads TGTGCCAGCAGCGCAGGGGGCGCGGGCTATGGCTACACCTTC.

The chain couples TRBV6-4 to TRBJ2-2; no reliable D call. The germline CDR1 and CDR2 sequences are MRHNA and SNTAGT. The V end was cut by 0 bases, the J end by 4 bases, with 6 bases between. The CDR3 runs to 14 residues. CDR3 DNA: TGTGCCAGCAGTGACTCAGGAGCCACCGGGGAGCTGTTTTTT. It encodes CASSDSGATGELFF.

This chain uses TRBV7-9 with TRBJ1-1; D remains unclear. Trimming left V 7 bases short and J 5 bases short, with 11 bases between. CDR1 and CDR2 (germline): SEHNR, FQNEAQ (reference sequence). The CDR3 has 12 residues. CDR3 in DNA: TGTGCCAGCAACTACATACGGACTGAAGCTTTCTTT. Protein sequence: CASNYIRTEAFF.

The V gene is TRBV2, the J gene TRBJ1-2, with 7 bases lining up with TRBD1. The V gene's germline CDR1 is SNHLY and CDR2 FYNNEI. V trimming: 8 bases; J trimming: 7 bases; junction bases outside the gene matches: 7. There are 12 residues in the CDR3. The CDR3 DNA follows: TGTGCCAGCCCGGACACAGGGGTTGGCTACACCTTC. It specifies CASPDTGVGYTF. Using reference TRBV2 and TRBJ1-2 for the parts outside the CDR3, the full variable domain is EPEVTQTPSHQVTQMGQEVILRCVPISNHLYFYWYRQILGQKVEFLVSFYNNEISEKSEIFDDQFSVERPDGSNFTLKIRSTKLEDSAMYFCASPDTGVGYTFGSGTRLTVV.

V is TRBV25-1 and J is TRBJ1-1; no definite D call. In germline, CDR1 is MGHDK, CDR2 SYGVNS. This CDR3 spans 13 amino acids. The ends were cut back, 7 bases at V and 1 base at J, with 10 bases in the middle. The CDR3 nucleotides read TGTGCCAGCAAACCCAGAGGGAACACTGAAGCTTTCTTT. Encoded protein: CASKPRGNTEAFF. The whole variable domain, remainder taken from reference TRBV25-1 and TRBJ1-1, is EADIYQTPRYLVIGTGKKITLECSQTMGHDKMYWYQQDPGMELHLIHYSYGVNSTEKGDLSSESTVSRIRTEHFPLTLESARPSHTSQYLCASKPRGNTEAFFGQGTRLTVV.

In its sample, this clone was seen once. This sequence joins TRBV5-1 and TRBJ1-1; 7 nucleotides line up with TRBD1. The V gene end was trimmed by 0 bases and the J gene end by 0 bases; junction bases not matched to a gene: 8. Per the germline V gene, CDR1 is SGHRS and CDR2 is YFSETQ. The CDR3 sequence is 17 residues long. The CDR3 protein is CASSLAPTGAVNTEAFF. The DNA of the CDR3 is TGCGCCAGCAGCTTGGCGCCTACAGGGGCAGTGAACACTGAAGCTTTCTTT.

The J gene is TRBJ2-3, the V gene TRBV6-6; D not resolved. V was clipped by 0 bases and J by 2 bases, with 6 bases between them. The CDR3 is 14 amino acids. Germline lookup yields CDR1 MNHNY and CDR2 SVGAGI (reference sequence). CDR3 sequence reads: CASSYSSVTDTQYF. The CDR3 nucleotides are TGTGCCAGCAGTTACTCCAGCGTCACAGATACGCAGTATTTT.

V and J are TRBV10-3 and TRBJ1-2; 7 bases map to TRBD1. The CDR3 covers 15 residues. Germline CDR1 reads ENHRY; CDR2 reads SYGVKD. V was clipped by 3 bases and J by 4 bases; unmatched bases: 8. The CDR3 protein is CAISDPDRVLYGYTF. CDR3 nucleotide sequence: TGTGCCATCAGTGACCCCGACAGGGTTCTCTATGGCTACACCTTC.

The rearrangement links TRBV10-1 to TRBJ1-2, with D uncertain. Deletions cut 0 bases from V and 5 bases from J, with 10 bases between. This CDR3 is 14 amino acids long. Germline V gives CDR1 WNHNN, CDR2 SYGVQD (reference sequence). DNA for the CDR3: TGCGCCAGCAGTGAGTCGGTCTCGGGGTATGGCTACACCTTC. As protein: CASSESVSGYGYTF.

V and J are TRBV5-6 and TRBJ1-4; D remains unclear. CDR1 and CDR2 (germline): SGHDT, YYEEEE. The CDR3 totals 14 residues. V lost 5 bases and J 0 bases, leaving 8 bases between the germline ends. In DNA, the CDR3 is TGTGCCAGCAGTTCCCCCGCAACTAATGAAAAACTGTTTTTT. Amino acid sequence: CASSSPATNEKLFF.

This chain links TRBV15 with TRBJ1-1, with a possible D match to TRBD1 (6 bases). V was trimmed by 0 bases and J by 2 bases, leaving 7 bases between them. From germline, CDR1 is LNHNV and CDR2 YYDKDF (reference sequence). This CDR3 contains 14 residues. In DNA, the CDR3 is TGTGCCACCAGCAGAGAGGGGGCTAACACTGAAGCTTTCTTT. Protein product: CATSREGANTEAFF. The full variable domain, rest sourced from reference TRBV15 and TRBJ1-1, is DAMVIQNPRYQVTQFGKPVTLSCSQTLNHNVMYWYQQKSSQAPKLLFHYYDKDFNNEADTPDNFQSRRPNTSFCFLDIRSPGLGDTAMYLCATSREGANTEAFFGQGTRLTVV.

This chain joins TRBV6-6 and TRBJ2-1, with 11 nucleotides matching TRBD2. Per the germline V gene, CDR1 is MNHNY and CDR2 is SVGAGI (reference sequence). Trimming cost V 0 bases and J 5 bases; bases outside gene matches: 3. The CDR3 spans 16 residues. The CDR3 is CASSYSGTSGNNEQFF. CDR3 sequence (DNA): TGTGCCAGCAGTTACTCGGGGACTAGCGGCAACAATGAGCAGTTCTTC.

This chain links TRBV27 with TRBJ2-2; no reliable D call. Germline values: CDR1 MNHEY, CDR2 SMNVEV (reference sequence). The V and J ends lost 3 bases and 5 bases respectively, with 4 bases between them. This CDR3 region has 12 residues. The CDR3 DNA is TGTGCCAGCAGTTTCGGGACCGGGGAGCTGTTTTTT. Translation: CASSFGTGELFF.

CDR3 region: CASSQSLVQGQGGSSGANVLTF. CDR3 nucleotides: TGTGCCAGCAGCCAATCCCTAGTTCAGGGACAGGGGGGATCCTCTGGGGCCAACGTCCTGACTTTC. The J gene is TRBJ2-6, the V gene TRBV4-2; 11 bases are shared with TRBD1. V trimming: 2 bases; J trimming: 0 bases; junction bases outside the gene matches: 15. The CDR3 has 22 residues. Per the germline V gene, CDR1 is LGHNA and CDR2 is YNFKEQ.

V and J are TRBV9 and TRBJ2-7; perhaps TRBD2 as D (7 bases). Germline values: CDR1 SGDLS, CDR2 YYNGEE. The CDR3 has 15 amino acids. V was pared by 0 bases and J by 0 bases, with 10 bases between. The CDR3 region is CASSVAGGSSYEQYF. The CDR3 DNA reads as TGTGCCAGCAGCGTAGCGGGGGGCAGCTCCTACGAGCAGTACTTC.

The chain links TRBV4-1 to TRBJ2-7, with D perhaps TRBD2 (5 bases). The germline CDR1 and CDR2 sequences are MGHRA and YSYEKL. Trimming cost V 5 bases and J 5 bases, with 19 bases left between them. The CDR3 consists of 15 residues. CDR3: CASSTTGTEGDEQYF. The DNA of the CDR3 is TGCGCCAGCAGCACAACCGGTACAGAGGGTGACGAGCAGTACTTC.

This chain's CDR3 is CASSLYWLEGGQETQYF. The CDR3 DNA follows: TGTGCCAGCAGCTTATATTGGCTCGAGGGGGGGCAAGAGACCCAGTACTTC. The chain couples TRBV11-2 to TRBJ2-5; weak D call: TRBD2 (7 bases). V lost 2 bases, J lost 2 bases, and 18 bases lay in between. Germline assignment: CDR1 SGHAT and CDR2 FQNNGV. There are 17 residues in the CDR3.

This chain uses TRBV5-4 with TRBJ2-1; TRBD1 matches 11 bases. This CDR3 has 14 amino acids. CDR1 SGHNT and CDR2 YYREEE come from the germline V gene (reference sequence). Unmatched junction bases numbered 4, after V lost 4 bases and J lost 7 bases. Here the CDR3 reads CASSRDRGGNEQFF. The CDR3 coding sequence is TGTGCCAGCAGCCGGGACAGGGGGGGGAATGAGCAGTTCTTC.

The rearrangement uses TRBV14 and TRBJ2-7; D unresolved. This CDR3 contains 11 residues. The V gene's germline CDR1 is SGHDN and CDR2 FVKESK. V was shortened by 5 bases and J by 6 bases, with 8 bases between the two germline ends. The CDR3 bases are TGTGCCAGCAGCAATACGGGCGAGCAGTACTTC. Protein: CASSNTGEQYF.

The V and J genes are TRBV7-6 and TRBJ2-5, with D possibly matching TRBD2 (6 bases). The CDR3 is 15 amino acids. CDR1 is SGHVS and CDR2 is FNYEAQ in the germline V gene. The V and J ends lost 4 bases and 3 bases respectively, with 15 bases between them. The CDR3 DNA sequence: TGTGCCAGCAGCTCCGGACCGGGACTCAAAGAGACCCAGTACTTC. This codes for CASSSGPGLKETQYF.

The CDR3 protein is CASSRRPGQGAREQYF. CDR3 nucleotide sequence: TGTGCCAGCAGCCGAAGACCGGGACAGGGGGCTCGCGAGCAGTACTTC. This chain links TRBV14 with TRBJ2-7; TRBD1 matches at 12 bases. The CDR3 has 16 residues. Per the germline V gene, CDR1 is SGHDN and CDR2 is FVKESK. V lost 4 bases to trimming and J lost 6 bases; unmatched junction nucleotides: 10.